The following is a T cell receptor (beta chain) sequence with its context. The specificity of this receptor is unknown. No base quality values were provided; no much bigger clone lies one nucleotide off. This sample stems from a study of control samples from healthy donors and cancer patients (dated by TCRdb to 2020 to 2021). Library creation used the immunoSEQ multiplex PCR assay. Not all clones reach the TCRdb copy of this immuneACCESS table, which keeps in-frame sequences only. Checked studies attribute under half of the gap to unresolved V genes and leave the rest unexplained. The sample table holds 85,000 to 100,000 clones, of which approximately 95% were seen once. The ten top clones hold about 8.8% of the sample. The CDR3, from cysteine to phenylalanine, totals 14 residues. Left in the record is the CDR3 DNA by itself, 42 bases read in frame from the first base. CDR1 and CDR2 (MNHEY, SVGAGI) derive from the germline V gene. The germline ends are 14 bases apart after V is trimmed by 8 bases and J by 1 base.

This TCR derives from a man aged 18-30 years in good health. Sequenced material: blood. The chain is assembled from TRBV6-5 and TRBJ1-1; TRBD1 is perhaps the D gene, given 5 matching bases. The sequenced DNA is TGTGCCAGCGGACTTTGGGGGGGGAACACTGAAGCTTTCTTT. Its product reads: CASGLWGGNTEAFF.